The clone carrying this TCR beta chain was recorded a few times. This sample was included in a study of blood T cells in healthy people across ages. It was with a sample-barcoded 5' primer and a J-beta primer mix that a second PCR of about 6 to 12 cycles was run. TCRdb processed the 5' RACE reads anew with MiXCR; each CDR3 protein has one entry. The data contain about 560,000 distinct CDR3 sequences, roughly a quarter of them singletons. Germline loops: CDR1 LGHDT, CDR2 YNNKEL (reference sequence). V lost 1 base to trimming and J lost 4 bases; unmatched junction nucleotides: 7. The CDR3 is made up of 16 amino acids. The same sample was also studied in work on T cells of mothers and their children. From that paper: Maternal samples each gave over 9 million TCR beta CDR3 reads, and child samples approximately 3 million each. Regardless of relatedness, pairs show thymic selection shaping TCR recombination output in a similar manner.

Sequencing used blood. This receptor was obtained from a boy between 2 and 10 years old in good health. The V gene is TRBV3-1, the J gene TRBJ1-2, with 9 bases matching TRBD1. The CDR3 loop is CASSQVPGQGVYGYTF. The CDR3 DNA follows: TGTGCCAGCAGCCAAGTCCCGGGACAGGGAGTCTATGGCTACACCTTC. The full variable domain, in which reference TRBV3-1 and TRBJ1-2 provide the parts outside the CDR3, is DTAVSQTPKYLVTQMGNDKSIKCEQNLGHDTMYWYKQDSKKFLKIMFSYNNKELIINETVPNRFSPKSPDKAHLNLHINSLELGDSAVYFCASSQVPGQGVYGYTFGSGTRLTVV.